A selection of T cell receptor beta chains follows, all from one sample in a study of OX40 agonist ivuxolimab in advanced cancers. This table comes from immunoSEQ multiplex PCR, and its TCRdb copy is limited to in-frame clones, with some not included. Counted here are around 60,000 clones, about 87% occurring once; the ten biggest clones make up around 2.1%. The starting material was CD4+ or CD8+ T cells sorted from blood, obtained in a trial of the OX40 agonist ivuxolimab. The source of these receptors is an adult with an advanced solid tumor such as melanoma, head and neck, liver or kidney cancer. Each CDR3 is given with its conserved first and last residue. The D gene is left open where the match is weak. Rows may omit the clone size; those that give it use once, few, many or a size class.

NA,TRBV30,TRBJ2-7,NA,CAWRSRGGRQLYEQYF,TGTGCCTGGAGGTCCAGAGGAGGGAGGCAACTCTACGAGCAGTACTTC
NA,TRBV5-6,TRBJ2-4,NA,CASSAASSGDIQYF,TGTGCCAGCAGCGCAGCGTCCAGTGGGGACATTCAGTACTTC
TRBD1,TRBV29-1,TRBJ1-1,NA,CSVQYGQGSMNTEAFF,TGCAGCGTTCAATACGGACAGGGTTCCATGAACACTGAAGCTTTCTTT
NA,TRBV4-1,TRBJ2-4,once,CASSQGGKGLIAKNIQYF,TGCGCCAGCAGCCAAGGCGGTAAAGGATTGATAGCCAAAAACATTCAGTACTTC
NA,TRBV5-1,TRBJ2-5,NA,CASSATGEREETQYF,TGCGCCAGCAGCGCGACCGGGGAGAGGGAAGAGACCCAGTACTTC
NA,TRBV5-6,TRBJ1-6,NA,CASISRRPTRSPLHF,TGTGCCAGCATCTCCCGGCGCCCCACAAGGTCACCCCTCCACTTT
TRBD1,TRBV28,TRBJ2-7,once,CASRGPGTASYEQYF,TGTGCCAGCAGGGGACCCGGGACAGCTTCCTACGAGCAGTACTTC
NA,TRBV2,TRBJ2-1,NA,CASSEEGLFTSYNEQFF,TGTGCCAGCAGTGAAGAGGGGCTGTTTACTTCCTACAATGAGCAGTTCTTC
TRBD1,TRBV18,TRBJ2-3,NA,CASSPGDRGYTDTQYF,TGTGCCAGCTCACCGGGGGACAGGGGTTACACAGATACGCAGTATTTT
NA,TRBV4-1,TRBJ1-5,NA,CASSQGVGVSNQPQHF,TGCGCCAGCAGCCAAGGGGTTGGTGTTAGCAATCAGCCCCAGCATTTT
NA,TRBV10-1,TRBJ2-1,NA,CASSDTLLNEQFF,TGCGCCAGCAGTGATACACTCCTGAATGAGCAGTTCTTC
NA,TRBV29-1,TRBJ2-7,few,CSVALRHSYEQYF,TGCAGCGTCGCCCTCAGACATTCCTACGAGCAGTACTTC
NA,TRBV7-2,TRBJ1-3,NA,CASSLSRDSGNTIYF,TGTGCCAGCAGCTTATCACGGGACTCTGGAAACACCATATATTTT
TRBD2,TRBV5-1,TRBJ2-1,NA,CASSYSGSSYNEQFF,TGCGCCAGCAGCTATAGCGGGAGCTCCTACAATGAGCAGTTCTTC
NA,TRBV6-1,TRBJ1-6,NA,CASNLGNSPLHF,TGTGCCAGCAACCTAGGGAATTCACCCCTCCACTTT
TRBD1,TRBV7-2,TRBJ2-2,NA,CASSLGRQGARTGELFF,TGTGCCAGCAGCTTAGGGCGACAGGGGGCGAGGACCGGGGAGCTGTTTTTT
NA,TRBV10-2,TRBJ2-1,NA,CASSGRPEYNEQFF,TGCGCCAGCAGTGGGCGACCAGAATACAATGAGCAGTTCTTC
TRBD1,TRBV2,TRBJ2-3,NA,CASSRRQGTDTQYF,TGTGCCAGCAGTCGCCGACAGGGTACAGATACGCAGTATTTT
NA,TRBV9,TRBJ1-1,NA,CASSSWSNTEAFF,TGTGCCAGCAGCTCCTGGTCTAACACTGAAGCTTTCTTT
NA,TRBV4-1,TRBJ2-3,NA,CASSRTRLTSTDTQYF,TGCGCCAGCAGCCGGACACGGCTTACTTCCACAGATACGCAGTATTTT
NA,TRBV21-1,TRBJ2-1,NA,CAKGGGPGHNEQFF,TGTGCCAAGGGAGGGGGTCCCGGCCACAATGAGCAGTTCTTC
NA,TRBV6-1,TRBJ2-1,NA,CASSEVGTRGRGEQFF,TGTGCCAGCAGTGAAGTAGGGACAAGGGGGAGAGGTGAGCAGTTCTTC
NA,TRBV5-1,TRBJ2-7,NA,CASSLSGTRSYEQYF,TGCGCCAGCAGCTTATCCGGGACAAGATCCTACGAGCAGTACTTC